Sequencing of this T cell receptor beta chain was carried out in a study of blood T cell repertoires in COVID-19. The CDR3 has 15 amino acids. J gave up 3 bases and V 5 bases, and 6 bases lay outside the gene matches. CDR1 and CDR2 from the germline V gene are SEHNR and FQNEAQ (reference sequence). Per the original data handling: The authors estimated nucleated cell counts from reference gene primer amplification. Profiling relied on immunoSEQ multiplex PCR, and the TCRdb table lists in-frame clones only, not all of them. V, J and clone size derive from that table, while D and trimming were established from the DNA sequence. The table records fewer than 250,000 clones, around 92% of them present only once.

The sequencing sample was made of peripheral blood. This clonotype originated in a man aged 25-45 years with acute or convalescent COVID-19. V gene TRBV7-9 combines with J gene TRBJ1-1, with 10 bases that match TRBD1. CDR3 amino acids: CASSPKGQGYTEAFF. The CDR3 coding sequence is TGTGCCAGCAGCCCTAAGGGACAGGGGTACACTGAAGCTTTCTTT.